The 25 T cell receptor beta chains below come from one sample, sequenced in a study of CXCR3-negative and CXCR3-positive naive CD8 T cells. Whole-study findings and limits: CXCR3-positive naive cells had TRB CDR3s that were more hydrophobic than CXCR3-negative naive cells had.

These TCRs' antigens remain unknown. UMI-labeled 5' RACE yielded the TRB cDNA libraries. One entry per CDR3 protein, without DNA, is what TCRdb gives after re-calling the 5' RACE reads. With 120,000 or so distinct CDR3 sequences in the sample, the ten largest clones hold 0.59%. The source material was naive CXCR3+ CD8+ T cells from blood. Subset: CD45RO-CCR7+CD27+CD95- naive CD8+ T cells expressing CXCR3 (TNR3+). The receptors were gathered from a human donor in good health. Some clones in this sample may be carry-over from other donors' samples.

The J gene is TRBJ2-7, the V gene TRBV13; TCRdb's D gene call, TRBD1, goes unchecked for lack of DNA. This CDR3 has 14 residues. Germline CDR1 is PRHDT and CDR2 is FYEKMQ (reference sequence). The CDR3 loop is CASSFVGTGDEQYF.

The rearrangement joins TRBV27 to TRBJ1-2. Germline loops: CDR1 MNHEY, CDR2 SMNVEV (reference sequence). There are 14 residues in the CDR3. The CDR3 here is CASSLRSSNYGYTF.

V is TRBV29-1 and J is TRBJ2-1. The V gene's germline CDR1 is SQVTM and CDR2 ANQGSEA. The CDR3 extends over 14 amino acids. CDR3 sequence reads: CSVGSLLDQNEQFF.

J is TRBJ1-3 and V is TRBV4-1; TCRdb's assignment of TRBD1 cannot be checked, as there is no DNA. In germline, CDR1 is MGHRA, CDR2 YSYEKL. This CDR3 spans 14 amino acids. CDR3: CASSYRDTGNTIYF.

V is TRBV5-1 and J is TRBJ2-7; TCRdb selects TRBD1, and the lack of DNA leaves this call unchecked. The CDR3 totals 14 residues. Germline V gene sequence: CDR1 SGHRS, CDR2 YFSETQ. This CDR3 is CASSLGAGVNEQYF.

The V and J genes are TRBV29-1 and TRBJ1-1; the D call from TCRdb, TRBD1, cannot be confirmed without DNA. The CDR3 is made up of 13 amino acids. Germline V lookup: CDR1 SQVTM, CDR2 ANQGSEA. The CDR3 region is CSGTGQSNTEAFF.

The chain uses TRBV7-9 and TRBJ1-5. Germline-derived CDR1 and CDR2 are SEHNR and FQNEAQ (reference sequence). The CDR3 loop spans 15 amino acids. CDR3 protein: CASSLNSDSNQPQHF.

The chain uses TRBV7-7 and TRBJ2-2; there is no DNA to check the TCRdb D call of TRBD1. Germline loops: CDR1 SSHAT, CDR2 FNYEAQ (reference sequence). This CDR3 comprises 15 residues. This CDR3 reads CASSQDRGNTGELFF.

The rearrangement uses TRBV12-5 and TRBJ2-2; TCRdb picks TRBD1, but there is no DNA to check that call. This CDR3 has 17 residues. CDR1 is LGHNT and CDR2 is FRNRAP in the germline V gene. The CDR3 here is CASGLTQGVTYTGELFF.

V usage is TRBV3-1 and J usage is TRBJ2-7; TCRdb names TRBD2, which stays unverified in the absence of DNA. The CDR3 has 17 amino acids. Germline assignment: CDR1 LGHDT and CDR2 YNNKEL (reference sequence). CDR3 residues: CASSQEPVAGGEDEQYF.

The gene calls are TRBV29-1 and TRBJ2-3. CDR1 is SQVTM, CDR2 ANQGSEA, per germline. CDR3 length: 11 residues. The CDR3: CSVGSADTQYF.

This chain links TRBV6-5 with TRBJ2-1; the D gene TCRdb calls, TRBD2, cannot be checked with no DNA. Germline CDR1 is MNHEY and CDR2 is SVGAGI. The CDR3 sequence is 16 residues long. Here the CDR3 reads CASTPGLAGVYNEQFF.

The V and J genes are TRBV6-6 and TRBJ2-5; TCRdb designates TRBD1, a call that cannot be tested without DNA. The CDR3 length is 14 residues. The germline gives CDR1 MNHNY, CDR2 SVGAGI (reference sequence). This chain's CDR3 is CASNTGAAGETQYF.

The chain couples TRBV7-6 to TRBJ1-5. Germline V lookup: CDR1 SGHVS, CDR2 FNYEAQ. The length of the CDR3 is 12 residues. CDR3 sequence: CASSLAGQPQHF.

The chain carries TRBV5-4 and TRBJ2-7; there is no DNA to check the TCRdb D call of TRBD1. CDR1 SGHNT and CDR2 YYREEE come from the germline V gene (reference sequence). The CDR3 has 14 amino acids. CDR3 loop: CASSLGRDIMEQYF.

The chain carries TRBV24-1 and TRBJ2-7; TCRdb indicates TRBD1, and absent DNA this call remains unverified. This CDR3 comprises 15 residues. Per the germline V gene, CDR1 is KGHDR and CDR2 is SFDVKD. CDR3: CATSVGSGTRLEQYF.

This chain uses TRBV14 with TRBJ1-1. The CDR3 has 12 amino acids. Germline lookup yields CDR1 SGHDN and CDR2 FVKESK. CDR3 in amino acids: CASSAQETEAFF.

This sequence joins TRBV9 and TRBJ2-7. From germline, CDR1 is SGDLS and CDR2 YYNGEE. The CDR3 covers 12 residues. CDR3 protein: CASSDGTGEQYF.

This chain's CDR3 is CASTLGGYEQYF. The V and J genes are TRBV28 and TRBJ2-7; TCRdb gives TRBD1 as the D gene, but with no DNA this cannot be confirmed. Germline CDR1 is MDHEN and CDR2 is SYDVKM. The CDR3 is made up of 12 amino acids.

The chain combines TRBV20-1 with TRBJ1-1; the D call from TCRdb, TRBD1, cannot be confirmed without DNA. Germline CDR1 DFQATT, CDR2 SNEGSKA (reference sequence). CDR3 length equals 14 residues. CDR3: CSARDDPADTEAFF.

The chain links TRBV20-1 to TRBJ2-7; as DNA is missing, the TRBD1 call by TCRdb cannot be tested. This CDR3 region has 14 residues. Per germline, CDR1 DFQATT and CDR2 SNEGSKA (reference sequence). CDR3 loop: CSATSDRYSYEQYF.

The chain employs TRBV7-9 and TRBJ1-1. The germline CDR1 and CDR2 sequences are SEHNR and FQNEAQ (reference sequence). CDR3 length equals 16 residues. The CDR3 loop is CASSSSNSVKNTEAFF.

This sequence joins TRBV4-3 and TRBJ1-5. Germline CDR1 LGHNA, CDR2 YSLEER. The CDR3 is 15 amino acids. The CDR3 sequence is CASSQVLTSNQPQHF.

The rearrangement links TRBV20-1 to TRBJ1-1. Germline CDR1 is DFQATT and CDR2 is SNEGSKA (reference sequence). This CDR3 contains 13 residues. CDR3 sequence: CSARGRLNTEAFF.

V usage is TRBV9 and J usage is TRBJ1-1. The V gene's germline CDR1 is SGDLS and CDR2 YYNGEE. The CDR3 runs to 14 residues. The CDR3 is CASSPSGTNTEAFF.